This T cell receptor (beta chain) emerged from a study of graft-versus-host responses after intestinal transplantation. In the study overall: Transplant types were multivisceral, liver-intestinal, or isolated intestinal. Once they had received anti-thymocyte globulin induction, all recipients took tacrolimus and steroids for approximately 3 years. Findings and caveats of the study: Circulating GvH clones peaking coincided with falling HvG clones soon after transplant.

Comment on this clone: Its antigen remains unknown.

Produced via immunoSEQ multiplex PCR; TCRdb's table is partial and in-frame only. The table has tens of thousands of clones, roughly 91% seen once. From germline, CDR1 is WNHNN and CDR2 SYGVQD (reference sequence). CDR3 length: 14 amino acids. The germline V and J ends were trimmed by 4 bases and 8 bases, with 15 bases remaining between them. The sequence was collected from a human donor who received an intestinal transplant. Sequences were derived from unstimulated CD4+ T cells sorted from spleen or lymph node cells, sampled before intestinal transplant. The chain recombines TRBV10-1 with TRBJ2-1; D perhaps matches TRBD1 (6 bases). CDR3 sequence: CASSVAPGVHEQFF. The CDR3 bases are TGCGCCAGCAGTGTGGCCCCAGGGGTCCATGAGCAGTTCTTC.